This T cell receptor beta chain is from a study of early T cells in non-severe SARS-CoV-2 infection. Germline trimming cut 1 base from V and 3 bases from J; bases unmatched to any gene: 5. This CDR3 comprises 17 residues. CDR1 is SGHTA, CDR2 FQGNSA, per germline. Via MiXCR, TCRdb re-called the 5' RACE reads, giving one row per CDR3 protein. The sample gives 70,000 to 90,000 distinct CDR3 sequences, under 11% of which show up once; over 7% is in the top ten. The chain combines TRBV7-2 with TRBJ2-5; 13 bases match TRBD2. The clonotype comes from an adult who was a healthcare worker with PCR-confirmed SARS-CoV-2 infection or an uninfected control (not recorded which). The source was whole blood, collected at baseline. The CDR3 loop is CASSLEGLAGLKETQYF. The CDR3 nucleotides are TGTGCCAGCAGCTTAGAGGGACTAGCGGGACTGAAAGAGACCCAGTACTTC.